The rows below give T cell receptor beta chains drawn from one sample of a study of T cell repertoires in cytomegalovirus infection. TCRdb independently ran MiXCR on the reads; one entry per CDR3 protein. The sample has about 890,000 distinct CDR3 sequences, approximately 33% seen once. Their antigen targets remain unknown. Sequences were derived from cultured CD8+ T cells from PBMCs, sampled from culture after CMV antigen stimulation. All receptors derive from a human donor in good health (CMV status not recorded). Some clones in this sample may be carry-over from other donors' samples. Both conserved end residues are part of each CDR3. A D gene is named only where the DNA matches it firmly. For some rows the clone size is stated as once, few or many, or as a class when expanded; others skip it.

>NA|TRBV6-1|TRBJ2-1|NA
TGTGCCAGCAGTGACAGGGTGTCCTACAATGAGCAGTTCTTC
CASSDRVSYNEQFF
>NA|TRBV11-2|TRBJ2-1|TRBD2
TGTGCCAGCAGCCGACTAGCGGGGGGGCCCTTCAATGAGCAGTTCTTC
CASSRLAGGPFNEQFF
>NA|TRBV4-2|TRBJ2-2|TRBD2
TGTGCCAGCAGCCACCTCCCGAGGGGTAGCGGGGGGGCCGGAACCGGGGAGCTGTTTTTT
CASSHLPRGSGGAGTGELFF
>NA|TRBV7-2|TRBJ1-6|NA
TGTGCCAGCAGCTTATTAGGCCCCTTAATAGGCGATACCTATAATTCACCCCTCCACTTT
CASSLLGPLIGDTYNSPLHF
>few|TRBV2|TRBJ2-1|TRBD2
TGTGCCAGGCTGCAGCGGGGGCCTTCCTACAATGAGCAGTTCTTC
CARLQRGPSYNEQFF
>NA|TRBV6-4|TRBJ2-3|NA
TGTGCCAGCAGCGGTCAGGGGGGGTTCGCAGATACGCAGTATTTT
CASSGQGGFADTQYF
>NA|TRBV6-1|TRBJ1-5|NA
TGTGCCAGCAGTGAAGTAGGGCAGCCCCAGCATTTT
CASSEVGQPQHF
>few|TRBV6-6|TRBJ2-1|NA
TGTGCCAGCAAAGTTAGCATCGGCCCTAGCTCCTACAATGAGCAGTTCTTC
CASKVSIGPSSYNEQFF
>NA|TRBV6-8|TRBJ1-2|NA
TGTGCCAGCAGTTACCTGGAGAACTATGGCTACACCTTC
CASSYLENYGYTF
>few|TRBV24-1|TRBJ1-1|NA
TGTGCCACCAGATTTGGTCTGAACACTGAAGCTTTCTTT
CATRFGLNTEAFF
>NA|TRBV7-6|TRBJ1-3|TRBD1
TGTGCCACAGGGGGGAACTTTAACTCTGGAAACACCATATATTTT
CATGGNFNSGNTIYF
>NA|TRBV6-1|TRBJ2-7|NA
TGTGCCAGCAGTCCCGGGGGTCGTACCGAGCAGTACTTC
CASSPGGRTEQYF
>many|TRBV7-8|TRBJ1-5|TRBD1
TGTGCCAGCAGCTCCCCCGGGACAGGGGGCACTCAGCCCCAGCATTTT
CASSSPGTGGTQPQHF
>few|TRBV6-5|TRBJ1-3|TRBD1
TGTGCCAGCAGTTACCGGTTCCAACAGGGGGCTGTTGGAAACACCATATATTTT
CASSYRFQQGAVGNTIYF
>NA|TRBV7-9|TRBJ2-6|NA
TGTACCAGCAGCCCTAGACTTAACTCTGGGGCCAACGTCCTGACTTTC
CTSSPRLNSGANVLTF
>few|TRBV27|TRBJ2-3|TRBD2
TGTGCCAGCAGTTTACACGGGACTAGCGGAAATAATCCTAGAGATACGCAGTATTTT
CASSLHGTSGNNPRDTQYF
>NA|TRBV6-6|TRBJ2-1|NA
TGTGCCAGCAGCCCCGACAGGAATGTTCTGTTCTTC
CASSPDRNVLFF
>NA|TRBV6-2/TRBV6-3|TRBJ1-1|NA
TGTGCCAGCAGCTACCCGTACCGCATGAACACTGAAGCTTTCTTT
CASSYPYRMNTEAFF
>NA|TRBV27|TRBJ2-3|TRBD2
TGTGCCAGCAGTCCCCCGGGTAGCGGGGGACTCACAGATACGCAGTATTTT
CASSPPGSGGLTDTQYF
>NA|TRBV4-1|TRBJ2-7|NA
TGCGCCAGCAGCCAAGATCAGGCGGGCGAGCAGTACTTC
CASSQDQAGEQYF
>once|TRBV5-1|TRBJ1-2|NA
TGCGCCAGCAGCTACCCGAGGGGGGCAGATACTAACTATGGCTACACCTTC
CASSYPRGADTNYGYTF
>many|TRBV6-1|TRBJ2-3|TRBD2
TGTGCCAGCAAGGATGGACTAGCGGGGGGAGATACGCAGTATTTT
CASKDGLAGGDTQYF
>NA|TRBV2|TRBJ1-2|TRBD1
TGTGCCAACCCAAGGGACAGAGACTATGGCTACACCTTC
CANPRDRDYGYTF
>many|TRBV7-9|TRBJ2-1|NA
TGTGCCAGCAGCTTCGCCAGGGTCTATGACAATGAGCAGTTCTTC
CASSFARVYDNEQFF
>few|TRBV4-1|TRBJ2-1|NA
TGCGCCAGCAGCCAAGATCCCAGGGGGGACTACAATGAGCAGTTCTTC
CASSQDPRGDYNEQFF
>once|TRBV27|TRBJ2-5|TRBD1
TGTGCCAGCAGTTCCATCAGGGGGCGCGAAGAGACCCAGTACTTC
CASSSIRGREETQYF
>many|TRBV6-5|TRBJ1-5|NA
TGTGCCAGCAGTTACTCGAATCAACGGGGCAGCAATCAGCCCCAGCATTTT
CASSYSNQRGSNQPQHF
>NA|TRBV6-1|TRBJ1-5|NA
TGTGCCAGCCGTCCGGACCCAATGAGCAATCAGCCCCAGCATTTT
CASRPDPMSNQPQHF
>NA|TRBV2|TRBJ2-1|NA
TGTGCCAGCAGTGAACCCGGCGACGCTTCCTACAATGAGCAGTTCTTC
CASSEPGDASYNEQFF
>many|TRBV4-1|TRBJ2-1|TRBD2
TGCGCCAGCAGCCACGGGCGGGGGGGCATTGAGCAGTTCTTC
CASSHGRGGIEQFF
>many|TRBV7-2|TRBJ1-3|NA
TGTGCCAGCAGCTCCCGAGATAAAACTTATGGAAACACCATATATTTT
CASSSRDKTYGNTIYF
>NA|TRBV6-6|TRBJ1-3|NA
TGTGCCAGCACCCTCTCCAAGAGCTCTGGAAACACCATATATTTT
CASTLSKSSGNTIYF
>NA|TRBV10-3|TRBJ2-1|TRBD2
TGTGCCATCAGTGAGCTAGCGGGGGGAAATTTCGATGAGCAGTTCTTC
CAISELAGGNFDEQFF
>NA|TRBV6-5|TRBJ2-7|NA
TGTGCCAGCAGTTACAATTGGGTGTCCGAGCAGTACTTC
CASSYNWVSEQYF
>few|TRBV12-3/TRBV12-4|TRBJ1-2|NA
TGTGCCAGCAGTGCCCCCACAGGGCCCTCTTCCTATGGCTACACCTTC
CASSAPTGPSSYGYTF
>NA|TRBV6-5|TRBJ2-1|NA
TGTGCCAGCAGTTCAGGGAATGGCTACAATGAGCAGTTCTTC
CASSSGNGYNEQFF
>NA|TRBV4-3|TRBJ2-5|NA
TGCGCCAGCAGCCAAGGGACTCGAAAGGTAGAGACCCAGTACTTC
CASSQGTRKVETQYF
>NA|TRBV7-6|TRBJ2-1|NA
TGTGCCAGCAGCACGCAGGGGTATGAGCAGTTCTTC
CASSTQGYEQFF
>NA|TRBV4-1|TRBJ1-1|NA
TGTGCCAGCAGCCAAGATGTCTGGGGGAACACTGAAGCTTTCTTT
CASSQDVWGNTEAFF